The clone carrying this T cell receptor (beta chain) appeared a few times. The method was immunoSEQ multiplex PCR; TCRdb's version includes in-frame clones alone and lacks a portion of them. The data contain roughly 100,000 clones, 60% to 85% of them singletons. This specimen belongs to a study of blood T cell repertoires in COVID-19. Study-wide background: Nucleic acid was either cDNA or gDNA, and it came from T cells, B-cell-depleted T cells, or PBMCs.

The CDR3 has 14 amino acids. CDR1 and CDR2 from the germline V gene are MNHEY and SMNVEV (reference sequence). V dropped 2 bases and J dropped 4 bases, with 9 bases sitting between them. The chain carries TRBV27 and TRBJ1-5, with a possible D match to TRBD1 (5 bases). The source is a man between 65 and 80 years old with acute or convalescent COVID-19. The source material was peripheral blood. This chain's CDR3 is CASSLTGVNQPQHF. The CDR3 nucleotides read TGTGCCAGCAGTTTAACAGGAGTAAATCAGCCCCAGCATTTT.